This passage covers 4 T cell receptor beta chains from one sample sequenced in a study of blood T cells in healthy people across ages. Combining a sample-barcoded 5' primer with a J-beta primer mix, a second PCR ran for roughly 6 to 12 cycles. TCRdb ran MiXCR on the 5' RACE reads and lists one entry per CDR3 protein. Among roughly 1,300,000 distinct CDR3 sequences, approximately 59% were seen once, and the ten largest hold over 5.5%. Sequenced: blood. The receptors here all came from a man between 18 and 29 years old in good health.

This chain uses TRBV2 with TRBJ2-5, with TRBD2 matching over 8 bases. The DNA matches TRBJ2-7 better at its end, which makes the J call doubtful. This CDR3 region has 14 residues. The germline gives CDR1 SNHLY, CDR2 FYNNEI. CDR3 bases: TGTGCCAGATCGTCGGGAGGGCCAGATGGCGAGCAGTACTTC. Its translation is CARSSGGPDGEQYF.

J is TRBJ1-2 and V is TRBV12-3 or TRBV12-4, with unresolved D. V lost 5 bases and J 5 bases, leaving 15 bases between the germline ends. The CDR3 consists of 14 residues. CDR3 DNA sequence: TGTGCCAGCAGTCGTAGAAGCACTTCGTATGGCTACACCTTC. Translated: CASSRRSTSYGYTF.

This clonotype was counted at least ten times. A much bigger clone sits one base away, suggesting this may be a read error. This chain joins TRBV12-3 or TRBV12-4 and TRBJ1-2; 9 bases align to TRBD1. The CDR3 runs to 14 residues. The V and J ends lost 5 bases and 6 bases, in that order; junction bases with no gene match: 7. The CDR3 loop reads CASSVNRGRNGYTF. The CDR3 coding sequence is TGTGCCAGCAGTGTGAACAGGGGGCGTAATGGCTACACCTTC.

This rearrangement joins TRBV4-2 to TRBJ2-3, with TRBD2 matching over 11 bases. The J segment lost 4 bases and the V segment lost 7 bases, leaving 13 bases of the junction unmatched. The CDR3 loop spans 17 amino acids. CDR1 and CDR2 from the germline V gene are LGHNA and YNFKEQ. CDR3: CASNQLPTSGGPDTQYF. The CDR3 DNA reads as TGTGCCAGCAACCAGCTGCCAACTAGCGGGGGCCCAGATACGCAGTATTTT.